The clone carrying this T cell receptor beta chain appeared once. Its antigen is unidentified. These data come from a study of cytomegalovirus exposure and HLA in healthy donors. Findings and caveats of the study: A later analysis, which compared TCR beta chains of equal frequency, found the HLA-associated ones more clonally expanded.

60 Vbeta and 13 Jbeta primers were used in PCR. Generated by immunoSEQ multiplex PCR, the TCRdb table keeps only in-frame clones and is missing some. In the table there are 130,000 or so clones, about 78% of which are singletons. The germline V gene encodes CDR1 MDHEN and CDR2 SYDVKM. The CDR3 extends over 16 amino acids. The V and J ends lost 6 bases and 4 bases, in that order; junction bases with no gene match: 7. The chain is built from TRBV28 and TRBJ2-1; 12 positions match TRBD2. The clonotype comes from a man in his fifties or sixties in good health and CMV-seronegative. The sequenced sample consisted of PBMCs. The CDR3, as DNA: TGTGCCAGCAGCTTGACTAGCGGGGGTGGTTACAATGAGCAGTTCTTC. Translating it yields CASSLTSGGGYNEQFF.